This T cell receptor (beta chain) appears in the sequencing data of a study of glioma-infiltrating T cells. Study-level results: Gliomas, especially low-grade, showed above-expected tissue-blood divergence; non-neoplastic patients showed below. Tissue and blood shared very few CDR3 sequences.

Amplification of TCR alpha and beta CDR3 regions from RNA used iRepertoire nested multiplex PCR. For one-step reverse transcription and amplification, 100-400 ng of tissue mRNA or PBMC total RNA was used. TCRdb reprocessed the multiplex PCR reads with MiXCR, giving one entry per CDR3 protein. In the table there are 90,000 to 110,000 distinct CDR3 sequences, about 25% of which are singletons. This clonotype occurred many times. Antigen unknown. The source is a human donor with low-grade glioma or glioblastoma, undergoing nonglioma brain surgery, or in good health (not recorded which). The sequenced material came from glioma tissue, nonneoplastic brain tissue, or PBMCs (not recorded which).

In DNA, the CDR3 is TGCGCCAGCAGCCAAGAAGAAAGCTTGCGGTATGAGCAGTTCTTC. Amino acid sequence: CASSQEESLRYEQFF. The chain uses TRBV4-1 and TRBJ2-1; D not resolved. The ends were cut back, 0 bases at V and 8 bases at J, with 14 bases in the middle. CDR3 length equals 15 residues. The germline V gene has CDR1 MGHRA and CDR2 YSYEKL.